The clone carrying this TCR beta chain was seen at least ten times. Its antigen remains unknown. This sample stems from a study of T-cell reconstitution after alpha-beta-depleted transplantation in children. Broader study findings: In patients about two months after transplant, alpha-beta T cells reportedly arose from several hundred expanded graft clones. At one year after transplant, newly produced T cells mostly accounted for T-cell counts and diversity.

Unique molecular identifiers featured in how the TCRbeta library was prepared. TCRdb analysed the PCR reads with MiXCR anew, one entry per CDR3 protein. The repertoire holds fewer than 350,000 distinct CDR3 sequences, with around a tenth as singletons. The CDR3 consists of 12 residues. V lost 9 bases and J lost 6, with 15 bases in between. Germline V gene data show CDR1 as MNHEY and CDR2 as SVGAGI. The sample consisted of peripheral blood, taken 180 days after TCRalphabeta/CD19-depleted stem cell transplant. This clonotype was obtained from a male patient aged 2 to 10 who had a stem cell transplant for chronic granulomatous disease, so the T cells may come from the graft donor. The chain recombines TRBV6-5 with TRBJ2-7, with D hard to call. The CDR3 nucleotides read TGTGCCAGTAAGTCCCTATACAGCGAGCAGTACTTC. Translating it yields CASKSLYSEQYF.